This TCR beta chain comes out of a study of regulatory T cells in long-lasting Graves disease. Overall study: Graves' patients who were just diagnosed had used antithyroid drugs for under 3 months.

This clonotype was seen only a few times. Time point described: newly diagnosed GD, antithyroid drugs for less than 3 months. Following extraction of RNA from PBMCs, that RNA was used to make the TCR library. An approximately 10-milliliter sample of peripheral blood was drawn into EDTA tubes. The TCR beta library used iRepertoire HTBI primers with Arm-PCR amplification of CDR3. TCRdb fed the multiplex PCR reads into MiXCR, producing one record per CDR3 protein. The repertoire holds approximately 560,000 distinct CDR3 sequences, with roughly 16% as singletons. The sample was also reused in another study, on T cells in Graves' hyperthyroidism and ophthalmopathy. This second report adds: First-round RT-PCR with HTBI primers amplified the TCR CDR3 region. Expanded thyroid clonotypes (above 0.001) were mostly also found in blood.

This TCR was recovered from a man younger than 35 with Graves disease. The sequencing here drew on peripheral blood mononuclear cells (PBMCs), taken at new diagnosis, from a patient treated with antithyroid drugs.

For the CDR3, the DNA is TGTGCCAGCAGTCGCATCCGGGACTTGTTCGCGAACACCGGGGAGCTGTTTTTT. Its translation: CASSRIRDLFANTGELFF. The rearrangement uses TRBV12-3 or TRBV12-4 and TRBJ2-2, with D possibly matching TRBD2 (6 bases). The length of the CDR3 is 18 residues. Trimming took off 5 bases at V and 0 bases at J, with 19 bases between the two ends.